Sequencing of this T cell receptor beta chain was carried out in a study of blood T cell repertoires in COVID-19. Study background: The study drew acute and convalescent COVID-19 samples from the United States, Italy and Spain. Sources were T cells, B-cell-depleted T cells, or PBMCs; the material itself was cDNA or gDNA.

In the study's own analysis: The authors estimated nucleated cell counts from reference gene primer amplification. Sequencing was performed with immunoSEQ multiplex PCR; in TCRdb, only in-frame clones are kept and a portion is missing. V, J and clone size reflect that table, while D and trimming were determined from the DNA. In the table there are some 37,000 clones, approximately 87% of which are singletons. The CDR3 spans 11 residues. With 6 bases clipped from V and 11 bases from J, the junction kept 5 bases outside the gene matches. Per germline, CDR1 MNHEY and CDR2 SVGEGT. The material sequenced was peripheral blood. The sequence was obtained from a man between 70 and 80 years old with acute or convalescent COVID-19. The chain links TRBV6-2 or TRBV6-3 to TRBJ2-3; 7 bases are a match to TRBD1. CDR3 sequence reads: CASSRDRKQYF. For the CDR3, the DNA is TGTGCCAGCAGCAGGGACAGAAAGCAGTATTTT.